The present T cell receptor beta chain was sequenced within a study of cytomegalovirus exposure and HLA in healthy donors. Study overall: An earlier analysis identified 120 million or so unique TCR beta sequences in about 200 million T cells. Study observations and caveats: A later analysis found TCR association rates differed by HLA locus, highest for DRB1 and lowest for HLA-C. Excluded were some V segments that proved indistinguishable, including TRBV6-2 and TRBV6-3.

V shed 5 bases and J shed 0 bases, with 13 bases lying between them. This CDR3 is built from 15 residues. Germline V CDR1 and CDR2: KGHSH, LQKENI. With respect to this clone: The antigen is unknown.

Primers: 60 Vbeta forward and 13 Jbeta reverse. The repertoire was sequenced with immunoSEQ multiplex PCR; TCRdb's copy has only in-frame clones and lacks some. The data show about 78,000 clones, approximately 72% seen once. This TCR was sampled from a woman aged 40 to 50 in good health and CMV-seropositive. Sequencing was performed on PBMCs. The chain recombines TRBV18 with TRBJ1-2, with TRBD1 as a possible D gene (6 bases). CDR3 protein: CASSVGQFTNYGYTF. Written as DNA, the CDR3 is TGTGCCAGCTCAGTCGGACAGTTCACTAACTATGGCTACACCTTC. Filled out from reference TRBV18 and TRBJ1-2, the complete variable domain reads NAGVMQNPRHLVRRRGQEARLRCSPMKGHSHVYWYRQLPEEGLKFMVYLQKENIIDESGMPKERFSAEFPKEGPSILRIQQVVRGDSAAYFCASSVGQFTNYGYTFGSGTRLTVV.